The rows below give T cell receptor beta chains drawn from one sample of a study of identical twins. MiXCR, run by TCRdb on the 5' RACE reads, gives a single entry per CDR3 protein. The sample consists of 420,000 or so distinct CDR3 sequences, approximately 17% of them appearing once. Sequences were obtained from naive T cells sorted from blood. These receptors were obtained from a man aged 50-59 years in good health. Each CDR3 is given with its conserved first and last residue. A D gene is named only where the DNA matches it firmly. Only part of the rows carry a size: once, few, many, or a class if the clone is expanded.

v_gene	d_gene	abundance	j_gene	CDR3nt	CDR3aa
TRBV20-1	NA	many	TRBJ1-6	TGCAGTGCTAGAGATCTAGGTTCACCCCTCCACTTT	CSARDLGSPLHF
TRBV6-7	NA	NA	TRBJ1-4	TGTGCCAGCATCGGACAGTTTAATGAAAAACTGTTTTTT	CASIGQFNEKLFF
TRBV29-1	TRBD1	few	TRBJ2-7	TGCAGCGCAAAGGGGGCGGTTACCCACGAGCAGTACTTC	CSAKGAVTHEQYF
TRBV2	NA	NA	TRBJ2-3	TGTGCCAGCAGTGCCCGGGCCATTCGCACAGATACGCAGTATTTT	CASSARAIRTDTQYF
TRBV5-1	NA	few	TRBJ2-7	TGCGCCAGCAGCCTCGTGGGCGGCGGGAACTACGAGCAGTACTTC	CASSLVGGGNYEQYF
TRBV9	TRBD1	many	TRBJ2-7	TGTGCCAGCAGCGGGGGGGACAGGCCCTACGAGCAGTACTTC	CASSGGDRPYEQYF
TRBV7-2	NA	many	TRBJ2-7	TGTGCCAGCAGCTCTCGTCCGGGACCCTACGAGCAGTACTTC	CASSSRPGPYEQYF
TRBV5-6	NA	many	TRBJ1-2	TGTGCCAGCAGCTTGGATGAGTGGGACTACACCTTC	CASSLDEWDYTF
TRBV7-9	NA	few	TRBJ1-2	TGTGCCAGCAGCTTACCCCTAAGGAGAGGCTACACCTTC	CASSLPLRRGYTF
TRBV20-1	NA	NA	TRBJ1-2	TGCAGTGCTACCGACGGTGGCGGCCTTCTACGACTTGGCTACACCTTC	CSATDGGGLLRLGYTF
TRBV20-1	NA	NA	TRBJ2-7	TGCAGTGCTAGTACGGGCCGCTCCTACGAGCAGTACTTC	CSASTGRSYEQYF
TRBV20-1	NA	few	TRBJ2-7	TGCAGTGCTAGCCCAGGGGTCTACGAGCAGTACTTC	CSASPGVYEQYF
TRBV2	NA	NA	TRBJ2-3	TGTGCCAGCCGGAGAACTAGAGAGCCGCAGTATTTT	CASRRTREPQYF
TRBV20-1	TRBD2	few	TRBJ2-7	TGCAGTGTCGTAGCGGGAGCACGTGACGAGCAGTACTTC	CSVVAGARDEQYF
TRBV6-1	NA	NA	TRBJ2-7	TGTGCCAGCGCTTCTGGGAGCTCCTACGAGCAGTACTTC	CASASGSSYEQYF
TRBV10-3	NA	many	TRBJ2-3	TGTGCCATCAGTGATAGAGGTCACAGCACAGATACGCAGTATTTT	CAISDRGHSTDTQYF
TRBV6-5	NA	once	TRBJ1-2	TGTGCCAGCAGTTACTCGCCCAGTTATGGCTACACCTTC	CASSYSPSYGYTF
TRBV28	TRBD2	NA	TRBJ2-2	TGTGCCAGCAGTCCCCTGGCTAGCGGGAGCCCCGGGGAGCTGTTTTTT	CASSPLASGSPGELFF
TRBV5-5	TRBD1	few	TRBJ2-1	TGTGCCAGCAGCTGGGGGACAGGAAGGGGAGATGAGCAGTTCTTC	CASSWGTGRGDEQFF
TRBV4-2	NA	many	TRBJ1-2	TGTGCCAGCAGCCCGGTGGGACACTCTAACTATGGCTACACCTTC	CASSPVGHSNYGYTF
TRBV5-1	TRBD1	many	TRBJ1-4	TGCGCCAGCAGCTTGGAAAGACAGGGGGCAGGTGAAAAACTGTTTTTT	CASSLERQGAGEKLFF
TRBV28	NA	few	TRBJ1-3	TGTGCCAGCAGTTTTACGGGGGAGAGCTCTGGAAACACCATATATTTT	CASSFTGESSGNTIYF
TRBV11-2	NA	few	TRBJ2-7	TGTGCCAGCAGCTTGGGGGCTCACCCCTCCTACGAGCAGTACTTC	CASSLGAHPSYEQYF
TRBV7-8	TRBD2	NA	TRBJ2-2	TGTGCCAGCAGCTCGCGACTAGCGGGATTCCCCGGGGAGCTGTTTTTT	CASSSRLAGFPGELFF
TRBV11-1	NA	NA	TRBJ2-1	TGTGCCAGCAGCTTAGGGTCCGGGGGGCCGTACAATGAGCAGTTCTTC	CASSLGSGGPYNEQFF
TRBV27	TRBD1	many	TRBJ2-2	TGTGCCAGCAGTTTATTAGGTCCGGGACAGGTAACCGGGGAGCTGTTTTTT	CASSLLGPGQVTGELFF
TRBV20-1	TRBD2	many	TRBJ2-5	TGCAGTGCTAGAGACGGGAGCGGGAGCTTGGAGACCCAGTACTTC	CSARDGSGSLETQYF
TRBV28	NA	many	TRBJ2-5	TGTGCCAGCAGCCAACGCATGGGGTTGTCTGAGACCCAGTACTTC	CASSQRMGLSETQYF
TRBV7-2	NA	few	TRBJ2-3	TGTGCCAGCAGCCCGGGGTGGGGCAGGGATACGCAGTATTTT	CASSPGWGRDTQYF
TRBV7-6	NA	many	TRBJ2-1	TGTGCCAGCAGTGAGGGGTGGGGAAACAATGAGCAGTTCTTC	CASSEGWGNNEQFF
TRBV4-3	TRBD2	NA	TRBJ2-3	TGCGCCAGCAGCCAAGGGGCAGCGGGAGGGGTAGATACGCAGTATTTT	CASSQGAAGGVDTQYF
TRBV15	TRBD2	few	TRBJ2-4	TGTGCCACCAGCAGAGTTGGACCCGGGTCGTGGAGGGAGGGAAAAAACATTCAGTACTTC	CATSRVGPGSWREGKNIQYF
TRBV10-3	NA	many	TRBJ2-1	TGTGCCATCAGGTCCCGAATCCTAGCTGATTACAATGAGCAGTTCTTC	CAIRSRILADYNEQFF
TRBV5-1	TRBD2	few	TRBJ2-1	TGCGCCAGCAGCAAGGAGGCCTTAGCGGGAGGTTCCTACAATGAGCAGTTCTTC	CASSKEALAGGSYNEQFF
TRBV20-1	NA	few	TRBJ1-6	TGCAGTGCTAGCCCCCCTATTTCCTATAATTCACCCCTCCACTTT	CSASPPISYNSPLHF
TRBV28	TRBD2	many	TRBJ2-7	TGTGCCACAGGAGGAGTGGGACTACCCGCCTACGAGCAGTACTTC	CATGGVGLPAYEQYF
TRBV4-3	NA	few	TRBJ2-3	TGCGCCAGCAGCGCCCGGGCTTTTTGGACTGAAAGCACAGATACGCAGTATTTT	CASSARAFWTESTDTQYF
TRBV5-6	NA	many	TRBJ1-2	TGTGCCAGCAGCTTGGAGGGCACAGGGCGGGTATTAAACTATGGCTACACCTTC	CASSLEGTGRVLNYGYTF
TRBV20-1	TRBD1	NA	TRBJ2-3	TGCAGTGCGGGACCGGGACAGGGGTTGACAGATACGCAGTATTTT	CSAGPGQGLTDTQYF
TRBV7-2	NA	many	TRBJ2-7	TGTGCCAGCAGCTTCCGCGGGGACAACTCCTACGAGCAGTACTTC	CASSFRGDNSYEQYF
TRBV11-1	TRBD1	NA	TRBJ2-6	TGTGCCAGCAGCTTCGCCGGGACAGGGTTTTCTGGGGCCAACGTCCTGACTTTC	CASSFAGTGFSGANVLTF
TRBV6-2/TRBV6-3	TRBD1	many	TRBJ2-6	TGTGCCAGCAGCCCCCTAAGGACAGGGGCCTACTCTGGGGCCAACGTCCTGACTTTC	CASSPLRTGAYSGANVLTF
TRBV6-5	TRBD1	NA	TRBJ2-5	TGTGCCAGCAGTTACGCGACAGGGCTGGAGACCCAGTACTTC	CASSYATGLETQYF
TRBV5-1	TRBD1	NA	TRBJ1-2	TGCGCCAGCAGCCCAAATACAGGGGGGAACTATGGCTACACCTTC	CASSPNTGGNYGYTF
TRBV18	TRBD1	NA	TRBJ1-4	TGTGCCAGCTCAGGACAGGCAACTAATGAAAAACTGTTTTTT	CASSGQATNEKLFF
TRBV28	TRBD1	NA	TRBJ1-5	TGTGCCAGCAGTCCGATCCAACAGGGGTGGGACAATCAGCCCCAGCATTTT	CASSPIQQGWDNQPQHF
TRBV27	NA	few	TRBJ1-1	TGTGCCAGCAGTTCAAAACCGGGCCGTTTGAACACTGAAGCTTTCTTT	CASSSKPGRLNTEAFF
TRBV11-2	TRBD1	NA	TRBJ2-5	TGTGCCAGCAGCCCGAGGGGGCTTGAGACCCAGTACTTC	CASSPRGLETQYF
TRBV6-1	NA	few	TRBJ1-5	TGTGCCAGCAGTCGACAGGCCGATGGGCCCCAGCATTTT	CASSRQADGPQHF
TRBV20-1	TRBD1	few	TRBJ2-2	TGCAGTGTAATCTCATGGGGACAGGGTAACACCGGGGAGCTGTTTTTT	CSVISWGQGNTGELFF
TRBV12-3/TRBV12-4	NA	few	TRBJ1-5	TGTGCCAGCAGTTTAGCGCTCGGGGGTAGCAATCAGCCCCAGCATTTT	CASSLALGGSNQPQHF